Presented here are 7 T cell receptor beta chains from one specimen sequenced in a study of vaccination effects on CD4 cells after COVID-19. CD4+ T cells specific for antigen were expanded with viral peptide pools by the ViraFEST assay before sequencing. Isolating CD4+ T cells followed approximately 11 days of culture. The cohort was immunized with two doses of either the BNT162b2 or mRNA-1273 vaccine. Only in-frame clones appear in the TCRdb table, and some are missing; sequencing was by immunoSEQ multiplex PCR. The sample has tens of thousands of clones; less than 80% are singletons. Their target antigens are unknown. The sample in question was CD4+ T cells from PBMCs cultured with HCoV-229E spike peptides, obtained after COVID-19 vaccination. The receptor set was obtained from a human donor who received a COVID-19 vaccine.

The rearrangement joins TRBV7-2 to TRBJ1-5; D may be TRBD1 (5 bases). The CDR3 consists of 13 residues. The germline gives CDR1 SGHTA, CDR2 FQGNSA. The V gene lost 2 bases and the J gene lost 6 bases, with 8 bases spanning the gap. CDR3 nucleotide sequence: TGTGCCAGCAGCTTACAGGGTGGTCAGCCCCAGCATTTT. Protein product: CASSLQGGQPQHF.

V is TRBV6-5 and J is TRBJ1-5; possibly TRBD1 for D (6 bases). Germline-derived CDR1 and CDR2 are MNHEY and SVGAGI. V was trimmed by 7 bases and J by 7 bases, leaving 17 bases between them. CDR3 length: 14 residues. The CDR3 DNA reads as TGTGCCAGCACATCCACAGGGTTTAAACAGCCCCAGCATTTT. Protein product: CASTSTGFKQPQHF.

V is TRBV10-2 and J is TRBJ1-2; 7 positions match TRBD1. CDR1 WSHSY and CDR2 SAAADI come from the germline V gene. After removal of 5 bases from V and 5 bases from J, the junction contained 5 bases not matched to a gene. The CDR3 sequence is 13 residues long. CDR3 sequence (DNA): TGCGCCAGCAGTTTCTCAGGGGGTTATGGCTACACCTTC. The encoded protein is CASSFSGGYGYTF.

CDR3 protein: CASSQEQGIGADTQYF. CDR3 bases: TGCGCCAGCAGCCAGGAACAGGGAATCGGCGCAGATACGCAGTATTTT. V is TRBV4-1 and J is TRBJ2-3; tentatively, D is TRBD1 (6 bases). This CDR3 has 16 amino acids. The V end was cut by 3 bases, the J end by 4 bases, with 17 bases between. Germline-derived CDR1 and CDR2 are MGHRA and YSYEKL.

The rearrangement links TRBV9 to TRBJ1-6; D is possibly TRBD1 (6 bases). The ends were cut back, 2 bases at V and 10 bases at J, with 19 bases in the middle. CDR1 and CDR2 from the germline V gene are SGDLS and YYNGEE. There are 16 residues in the CDR3. The CDR3 loop reads CASSVHRDPLGSPLHF. The CDR3 DNA sequence: TGTGCCAGCAGCGTTCACAGGGATCCGCTGGGGTCACCCCTCCACTTT. The full variable domain, rest sourced from reference TRBV9 and TRBJ1-6, is DSGVTQTPKHLITATGQRVTLRCSPRSGDLSVYWYQQSLDQGLQFLIQYYNGEERAKGNILERFSAQQFPDLHSELNLSSLELGDSALYFCASSVHRDPLGSPLHFGNGTRLTVT.

This clone has only a few counts. This chain uses TRBV18 with TRBJ2-3; D gene uncertain. Trimming removed 3 bases at V and 0 bases at J, with 10 bases between. This CDR3 has 15 residues. Germline assignment: CDR1 KGHSH and CDR2 LQKENI. The CDR3 coding sequence is TGTGCCAGCTCACCGGAACAAGCTAGCACAGATACGCAGTATTTT. Amino acid sequence: CASSPEQASTDTQYF.

This clone was counted between two and nine times. The chain employs TRBV30 and TRBJ1-5; 7 bases are shared with TRBD1. With V trimmed by 2 bases and J by 2 bases, 3 bases remained unmatched. This CDR3 has 14 amino acids. Germline lookup yields CDR1 GTSNPN and CDR2 SVGIG (reference sequence). Here the CDR3 reads CAWSPDRGNQPQHF. The CDR3 DNA reads as TGTGCCTGGAGTCCAGACAGGGGCAATCAGCCCCAGCATTTT.